A selection of T cell receptor beta chains follows, all from one sample in a study of T cell responses to AZD1222 COVID-19 vaccine. The table came from immunoSEQ multiplex PCR; TCRdb's copy has only in-frame clones and leaves some out. The table includes around 140,000 clones, around 87% detected once. Sequenced material: peripheral blood, taken on day 0 of AZD1222 vaccination. Source of these receptors: an adult in good health. Both conserved end residues are part of each CDR3. The D gene is left open where the match is weak. Size is stated for part of the rows, as once, few or many counts, or as a class when the clone is expanded.

D gene,V gene,J gene,clone size,CDR3 length,CDR3 protein,CDR3 DNA
TRBD1,TRBV7-2,TRBJ1-1,once,14,CASSLHRGNTEAFF,TGTGCCAGCAGCTTACACAGGGGGAACACTGAAGCTTTCTTT
.,TRBV27,TRBJ1-1,.,13,CASSLSGATEAFF,TGTGCCAGCAGTTTAAGCGGGGCCACTGAAGCTTTCTTT
.,TRBV12-3/TRBV12-4,TRBJ1-2,.,12,CASSFEGSGYTF,TGTGCCAGCAGTTTCGAGGGGTCTGGCTACACCTTC
TRBD1,TRBV5-1,TRBJ2-5,.,16,CASSVWDRVEGETQYF,TGCGCCAGCAGCGTATGGGACAGGGTAGAAGGGGAGACCCAGTACTTC
TRBD1,TRBV30,TRBJ1-2,.,13,CAWSTGTVYGYTF,TGTGCCTGGAGTACCGGGACAGTCTATGGCTACACCTTC
.,TRBV18,TRBJ1-2,.,16,CASSPVPTLANYGYTF,TGTGCCAGCTCACCAGTTCCAACGCTTGCCAACTATGGCTACACCTTC
.,TRBV4-2,TRBJ2-6,few,17,CASSQDRGHSGANVLTF,TGTGCCAGCAGCCAAGACCGGGGGCACTCTGGGGCCAACGTCCTGACTTTC
.,TRBV7-2,TRBJ2-7,once,15,CASSIRRDLNYEQYF,TGTGCCAGCAGCATCCGCCGGGATTTAAACTACGAGCAGTACTTC
.,TRBV19,TRBJ2-4,.,17,CASSIYGGASAKNIQYF,TGTGCCAGTAGTATTTATGGTGGGGCCTCGGCCAAAAACATTCAGTACTTC
.,TRBV10-3,TRBJ2-5,.,13,CAISESIQETQYF,TGTGCCATCAGTGAGAGTATCCAAGAGACCCAGTACTTC
TRBD1,TRBV14,TRBJ1-4,few,18,CASSQRTGGARTNEKLFF,TGTGCCAGCAGCCAAAGGACAGGGGGCGCGAGGACTAATGAAAAACTGTTTTTT
.,TRBV3-1/TRBV3-2,TRBJ1-6,.,14,CASSQRSYNSPLHF,TGTGCCAGCAGCCAACGGAGCTATAATTCACCCCTCCACTTT
.,TRBV7-8,TRBJ2-7,.,14,CASSSDRRSGEQYF,TGTGCCAGCAGCTCGGACCGAAGGTCGGGCGAGCAGTACTTC
TRBD1,TRBV30,TRBJ2-1,.,17,CAWSSPAGTGVHNEQFF,TGTGCCTGGAGTTCGCCGGCCGGGACAGGGGTCCACAATGAGCAGTTCTTC
.,TRBV3-1/TRBV3-2,TRBJ1-5,.,15,CASSQDWGGGQPQHF,TGTGCCAGCAGCCAAGACTGGGGTGGCGGACAGCCCCAGCATTTT
.,TRBV6-4,TRBJ1-3,few,14,CASSDTRPGNTIYF,TGTGCCAGCAGTGACACGAGGCCTGGAAACACCATATATTTT
.,TRBV7-6,TRBJ2-3,.,15,CASSSVERRTDTQYF,TGTGCCAGCAGCTCAGTGGAACGGCGCACAGATACGCAGTATTTT
.,TRBV27,TRBJ2-1,.,15,CASSRRTDFFNEQFF,TGTGCCAGCAGCCGGCGGACAGACTTCTTCAATGAGCAGTTCTTC
TRBD2,TRBV28,TRBJ2-3,once,18,CASSLWGVIAGGTDTQYF,TGTGCCAGCAGTTTATGGGGGGTGATAGCGGGAGGCACAGATACGCAGTATTTT
.,TRBV10-3,TRBJ2-5,.,13,CAIQMSIIETQYF,TGTGCCATTCAAATGTCGATAATAGAGACCCAGTACTTC
.,TRBV18,TRBJ2-3,.,16,CASSPLRGTITDTQYF,TGTGCCAGCTCACCACTACGGGGTACAATCACAGATACGCAGTATTTT
TRBD1,TRBV19,TRBJ1-4,.,13,CASGIGDSEKLFF,TGTGCCAGTGGAATAGGGGACAGTGAAAAACTGTTTTTT
.,TRBV20-1,TRBJ1-2,.,11,CSARDQGGYTF,TGCAGTGCTAGAGACCAAGGAGGCTACACCTTC
.,TRBV7-2,TRBJ1-2,.,13,CASSSPQGYGYTF,TGTGCCAGCAGCTCCCCACAGGGATATGGCTACACCTTC
TRBD1,TRBV30,TRBJ1-2,.,13,CAWSGLGQGRYTF,TGTGCCTGGAGTGGTCTTGGACAGGGGAGGTACACCTTC
.,TRBV7-3,TRBJ2-1,.,14,CANTHPEAYNEQFF,TGTGCCAACACCCACCCGGAGGCGTACAATGAGCAGTTCTTC
.,TRBV7-2,TRBJ1-5,.,13,CASSLGVNQPQHF,TGTGCCAGCAGCTTAGGGGTCAATCAGCCCCAGCATTTT
TRBD1,TRBV4-1,TRBJ2-7,.,15,CASSQPGQGVYEQYF,TGCGCCAGCAGCCAGCCGGGACAGGGGGTCTACGAGCAGTACTTC
.,TRBV5-4,TRBJ1-4,.,15,CASSAAGTKAEKLFF,TGTGCCAGCAGTGCCGCCGGGACAAAGGCTGAAAAACTGTTTTTT
.,TRBV7-2,TRBJ2-7,.,12,CASSFSSYEQYF,TGTGCCAGCAGCTTCAGCTCCTACGAGCAGTACTTC
TRBD2,TRBV7-2,TRBJ2-5,once,16,CASSLAVAGGPGTQYF,TGTGCCAGCAGCTTAGCGGTAGCGGGAGGGCCCGGGACCCAGTACTTC
.,TRBV6-5,TRBJ1-2,.,13,CASKAGPSYGYTF,TGTGCCAGCAAAGCCGGGCCTAGCTATGGCTACACCTTC
.,TRBV28,TRBJ1-1,.,14,CASSLGGVPTEAFF,TGTGCCAGCAGTTTAGGGGGGGTACCCACTGAAGCTTTCTTT
TRBD1,TRBV6-1,TRBJ1-1,.,15,CASSVRDRGNTEAFF,TGTGCCAGCAGTGTCCGGGACAGGGGAAACACTGAAGCTTTCTTT
.,TRBV3-1/TRBV3-2,TRBJ1-3,.,14,CASSQDPSGNTIYF,TGTGCCAGCAGCCAAGACCCCTCTGGAAACACCATATATTTT
.,TRBV5-4,TRBJ2-3,.,14,CASSLDFSADTQYF,TGTGCCAGCAGCTTGGATTTCAGTGCTGATACGCAGTATTTT
TRBD1,TRBV9,TRBJ2-7,.,14,CASTPGQGTYEQYF,TGTGCCAGCACACCGGGACAGGGGACCTACGAGCAGTACTTC
.,TRBV5-4,TRBJ2-3,once,16,CASSTGQAGTTDTQYF,TGTGCCAGCAGCACGGGACAAGCGGGGACCACAGATACGCAGTATTTT
.,TRBV3-1/TRBV3-2,TRBJ1-4,.,15,CASSQGRRSNEKLFF,TGTGCCAGCAGCCAAGGGCGACGGTCTAATGAAAAACTGTTTTTT
TRBD2,TRBV7-6,TRBJ2-3,.,16,CASSLKLAVSTDTQYF,TGTGCCAGCAGCTTAAAACTAGCGGTTAGCACAGATACGCAGTATTTT
TRBD1,TRBV5-1,TRBJ1-1,.,15,CASQSLRGGNTEAFF,TGCGCCAGCCAGAGTCTCAGGGGGGGCAACACTGAAGCTTTCTTT
.,TRBV19,TRBJ1-1,.,13,CASSWVGNTEAFF,TGTGCCAGTAGTTGGGTTGGTAACACTGAAGCTTTCTTT